This TCR beta chain was identified during a study of T cell responses to AZD1222 COVID-19 vaccine. For the study at large: Second-dose intervals near 4 or 12 weeks were combined.

Here immunoSEQ multiplex PCR was the method, and the copy in TCRdb shows in-frame clones only, minus some. The table lists 110,000 to 150,000 clones, about 90% of them singletons. With respect to this clone: Its antigen is not identified.

Whole-study results and caveats: Repertoire sampling occurred only after the peak T cell response.

Trimming removed 4 bases from V and 5 bases from J, with 6 bases in between. There are 12 residues in the CDR3. In germline, CDR1 is LGHDT, CDR2 YNNKEL (reference sequence). The gene calls are TRBV3-1 (or the pseudogene TRBV3-2) and TRBJ2-1; possibly TRBD1 for D (6 bases). The TCR originated in an adult in good health. This sample comprised peripheral blood, obtained on day 0 of AZD1222 vaccination. CDR3 in amino acids: CASSRTDNEQFF. The CDR3 DNA reads as TGTGCCAGCAGCCGGACAGACAATGAGCAGTTCTTC.